Reported below is one T cell receptor (beta chain). The sample is drawn from a study of blood T cell repertoires in COVID-19. Whole-study context: The samples span acute and convalescent COVID-19 from the United States, Italy and Spain. T cells, B-cell-depleted T cells, or PBMCs supplied cDNA or gDNA.

Original processing methods: Reference gene primers were amplified, and this amplification served to estimate nucleated cell counts. TCRdb's table, derived via immunoSEQ multiplex PCR, lists solely in-frame clones and lacks some. The D gene and trimming were derived from the DNA, and the V and J assignments and clone size from that table. This sample has more than 65,000 clones, with roughly 85% found just once. Trimming left V 1 base short and J 2 bases short, with 9 bases between. CDR1 and CDR2 from the germline V gene are SGHDT and YYEEEE. The CDR3 loop spans 14 amino acids. The V and J genes are TRBV5-6 and TRBJ1-2; D remains ambiguous. This sequence originates from a woman aged 70-85 years with acute or convalescent COVID-19. Sample: peripheral blood. The CDR3 DNA reads as TGTGCCAGCAGCTTGCCAGGCGACAACTATGGCTACACCTTC. Translating gives CASSLPGDNYGYTF.